This T cell receptor beta chain was documented in a study of T cells in Graves' hyperthyroidism and ophthalmopathy. Study-wide results and caveats: Within blood appeared most thyroid clonotypes that had expanded above 0.001.

Trimming stripped 7 bases from V and 1 base from J, with 13 bases between. This CDR3 contains 14 residues. Using RNA transcripts as the source, TCR beta CDR3 regions were amplified. HTBI primers were employed in a first-round RT-PCR of the TCR CDR3. TCRdb processed the multiplex PCR reads anew with MiXCR; each CDR3 protein has one entry. The top ten hold 8.2% of the sample, which has a few hundred thousand distinct CDR3 sequences, approximately 44% seen once. A remark on this clonotype: Its antigen is currently unknown.

Hyperthyroidism had been newly diagnosed in patients aged 18 to 65, and its duration was under 2 months. Any patient presenting with uncontrolled infection, other autoimmune disease, pregnancy or lactation was left out. Clinical symptoms, serum thyroxine and TRAb, thyroid ultrasound and orbital computed tomography were used for the diagnoses. Sequenced input: peripheral blood or thyroid tissue (not recorded which). The V gene is TRBV12-3 or TRBV12-4, the J gene TRBJ1-1; D unresolved. The sequence came from a woman younger than 35 with Graves' hyperthyroidism. The CDR3 loop reads CASTISTGNTEAFF. As DNA, the CDR3 is TGTGCCAGCACCATTTCGACTGGGAACACTGAAGCTTTCTTT.